These 29 T cell receptor beta chains were all obtained from the same sample, sequenced in a study of blood T cells in healthy people across ages. Alongside a J-beta primer mix, a sample-barcoded 5' primer served in a second PCR lasting roughly 7 to 12 cycles. TCRdb re-called the 5' RACE reads through MiXCR, storing one row per CDR3 protein. The sample lists hundreds of thousands of distinct CDR3 sequences, 44% occurring once. The sample comprised blood. The receptors here all came from a man aged 60-69 years in good health.

This clonotype was counted a single time. The chain employs TRBV2 and TRBJ2-2; 11 bases are a match to TRBD2. Unmatched junction bases numbered 11, after V lost 5 bases and J lost 6 bases. The V gene's germline CDR1 is SNHLY and CDR2 FYNNEI. This CDR3 region has 17 residues. Here the CDR3 reads CASSWEPLAGVSGELFF. The DNA for the CDR3 is TGTGCCAGCAGTTGGGAACCACTAGCGGGAGTTTCCGGGGAGCTGTTTTTT.

The chain employs TRBV27 and TRBJ2-1; 8 positions match TRBD1. Germline values: CDR1 MNHEY, CDR2 SMNVEV (reference sequence). CDR3 length: 16 residues. Trimming took 5 bases from V and 7 from J; bases not matched to a gene: 13. As DNA, the CDR3 is TGTGCCAGCAGTCACCAACCGACAGGGGACCTTAATGAGCAGTTCTTC. It encodes CASSHQPTGDLNEQFF.

The V and J genes are TRBV2 and TRBJ1-1; no clear D. CDR3 length equals 13 residues. The germline gives CDR1 SNHLY, CDR2 FYNNEI. The ends were cut back, 6 bases at V and 0 bases at J, with 8 bases in the middle. The CDR3 loop reads CASRRGMNTEAFF. CDR3 nucleotides: TGTGCCAGCAGGAGAGGGATGAACACTGAAGCTTTCTTT.

J is TRBJ2-2 and V is TRBV7-2; 7 bases align to TRBD1. V shed 5 bases, J shed 1 base, and the junction held 10 bases outside the gene matches. The CDR3 covers 17 residues. CDR1 and CDR2 from the germline V gene are SGHTA and FQGNSA. The chain's CDR3 is CASSGRQGGRNTGELFF. The CDR3, as DNA: TGTGCCAGCAGCGGAAGACAGGGTGGCCGGAACACCGGGGAGCTGTTTTTT.

Many counts were recorded for this clonotype. This chain uses TRBV29-1 with TRBJ1-2; weak D call: TRBD1 (5 bases). This CDR3 spans 13 amino acids. Germline V gives CDR1 SQVTM, CDR2 ANQGSEA. V lost 0 bases, J lost 8 bases, and 13 bases lay in between. This chain's CDR3 is CSVEDLRERGYTF. CDR3 sequence (DNA): TGCAGCGTTGAAGATCTCAGGGAACGGGGCTACACCTTC. The full variable domain, in which reference TRBV29-1 and TRBJ1-2 provide the parts outside the CDR3, is SAVISQKPSRDICQRGTSLTIQCQVDSQVTMMFWYRQQPGQSLTLIATANQGSEATYESGFVIDKFPISRPNLTFSTLTVSNMSPEDSSIYLCSVEDLRERGYTFGSGTRLTVV.

The chain employs TRBV29-1 and TRBJ2-1; 9 bases fit TRBD2. Germline values: CDR1 SQVTM, CDR2 ANQGSEA. V shed 7 bases, J shed 11 bases, and the junction held 9 bases outside the gene matches. The length of the CDR3 is 12 residues. This CDR3 is CSELVAGGKQFF. The CDR3 nucleotides read TGCAGCGAATTAGTGGCGGGGGGGAAGCAGTTCTTC.

The rearrangement uses TRBV7-2 and TRBJ1-6; no definite D call. Germline lookup yields CDR1 SGHTA and CDR2 FQGNSA. This CDR3 has 15 residues. The V gene lost 2 bases and the J gene lost 6 bases, with 11 bases spanning the gap. In nucleotides, the CDR3 is TGTGCCAGCAGCTTAAACCTGGGCTCTAATTCACCCCTCCACTTT. This sequence encodes CASSLNLGSNSPLHF.

V is TRBV3-1 and J is TRBJ2-5; no firm D call. Germline lookup yields CDR1 LGHDT and CDR2 YNNKEL (reference sequence). The V end lost 5 bases, the J end lost 5 bases, and 12 bases lay between the germline ends. The CDR3 length is 13 residues. In DNA, the CDR3 is TGTGCCAGCAGCGGAAAGGGTCGGGAGACCCAGTACTTC. Encoded protein: CASSGKGRETQYF.

Worth noting for this clonotype: A much bigger clone sits one base away, suggesting this may be a read error. The rearrangement joins TRBV29-1 to TRBJ2-7, with TRBD1 as a possible D gene (6 bases). This CDR3 contains 12 residues. Germline CDR1 reads SQVTM; CDR2 reads ANQGSEA. V lost 4 bases, J lost 6 bases, and 13 bases lay in between. The CDR3 DNA sequence: TGCAGCGTTGCCCGGGACAACTGCGAGCAGTACTTC. Amino acid sequence: CSVARDNCEQYF.

The J gene is TRBJ2-6, the V gene TRBV9; unclear D gene. The CDR3 loop spans 15 amino acids. The germline V gene encodes CDR1 SGDLS and CDR2 YYNGEE. V was clipped by 0 bases and J by 0 bases, with 4 bases between them. The CDR3 loop reads CASSVEGSGANVLTF. CDR3 sequence (DNA): TGTGCCAGCAGCGTAGAAGGCTCTGGGGCCAACGTCCTGACTTTC.

The rearrangement joins TRBV3-1 to TRBJ1-1, with D maybe TRBD1 (5 bases). The length of the CDR3 is 18 residues. CDR1 and CDR2 from the germline V gene are LGHDT and YNNKEL (reference sequence). The germline V and J ends were trimmed by 4 bases and 2 bases, with 23 bases remaining between them. The CDR3 is CASSRKGWDWTNNTEAFF. The CDR3 bases are TGTGCCAGCAGCCGCAAGGGTTGGGATTGGACAAACAACACTGAAGCTTTCTTT.

Regarding this clonotype: A much larger clone sits a single nucleotide away, making a read error possible. CDR3: CASSVNGLGQEQFF. The CDR3 DNA reads TGTGCCAGCAGCGTAAATGGTCTGGGCCAAGAGCAGTTCTTC. The rearrangement uses TRBV7-2 and TRBJ2-1; D is unclear. Trimming shortened V by 5 bases and J by 10 bases, and 18 bases separated the two germline ends. Germline loops: CDR1 SGHTA, CDR2 FQGNSA. This CDR3 has 14 residues.

This clonotype has a count of ten or more. The rearrangement uses TRBV29-1 and TRBJ2-5; D perhaps matches TRBD2 (5 bases). There are 13 residues in the CDR3. The V gene's germline CDR1 is SQVTM and CDR2 ANQGSEA. Deletions cut 4 bases from V and 2 bases from J, with 11 bases between. The DNA of the CDR3 is TGCAGCGTTGGACGGACTCTTCAAGAGACCCAGTACTTC. Protein product: CSVGRTLQETQYF.

This clonotype was detected a few times. This sequence joins TRBV12-3 or TRBV12-4 and TRBJ1-1, with a weak D call TRBD1 (6 bases). The V gene lost 6 bases and the J gene lost 5 bases, with 13 bases spanning the gap. This CDR3 has 13 amino acids. Written as DNA, the CDR3 is TGTGCCAGCAGCCGGACCCAGGGGACTGAAGCTTTCTTT. Amino acid sequence: CASSRTQGTEAFF.

The chain employs TRBV9 and TRBJ2-5; 8 bases match TRBD1. The CDR3 totals 15 residues. CDR1 is SGDLS, CDR2 YYNGEE, per germline. After removal of 0 bases from V and 11 bases from J, the junction contained 12 bases not matched to a gene. The CDR3 protein is CASSVDPDRGNEQYF. As DNA, the CDR3 is TGTGCCAGCAGCGTAGATCCCGACAGGGGCAATGAGCAGTACTTC.

This clonotype was counted a few times. The V and J genes are TRBV12-3 or TRBV12-4 and TRBJ2-1, with 15 positions matching TRBD2. This CDR3 spans 15 amino acids. V was clipped by 1 base and J by 13 bases; unmatched bases: 5. The CDR3 region has the DNA TGTGCCAGCAGTTTAGGGACTAGCGGGAGGGCGGGACAGTTCTTC. Translating gives CASSLGTSGRAGQFF.

The chain is built from TRBV20-1 and TRBJ2-4; 11 nucleotides agree with TRBD2. The J call may be mistaken, given a closer DNA end match to TRBJ2-5. The germline gives CDR1 DFQATT, CDR2 SNEGSKA (reference sequence). This CDR3 comprises 15 residues. The CDR3 sequence is CSAREGTSGWETQYF. The CDR3 DNA reads as TGCAGTGCTAGAGAAGGGACTAGCGGTTGGGAGACCCAGTACTTC.

V gene TRBV6-2 or TRBV6-3 combines with J gene TRBJ2-1; a possible D gene is TRBD1 (6 bases). CDR3 length: 12 residues. Trimming stripped 8 bases from V and 6 bases from J, with 11 bases between. Looked up from germline, CDR1 is MNHEY and CDR2 is SVGEGT. CDR3 bases: TGTGCCAGCGGTGACAGGCTCAATGAGCAGTTCTTC. Translating gives CASGDRLNEQFF.

A few counts support this clonotype. The CDR3 nucleotides read TGTGCCAGCAGCTCCTCTGGTGGGGGGCTCGGCTACACCTTC. This sequence encodes CASSSSGGGLGYTF. The chain carries TRBV9 and TRBJ1-2; possibly TRBD1 for D (6 bases). Germline lookup yields CDR1 SGDLS and CDR2 YYNGEE. Trimming shortened V by 4 bases and J by 8 bases, and 18 bases separated the two germline ends. The CDR3 is made up of 14 amino acids.

The rearrangement joins TRBV20-1 to TRBJ1-6; D remains unclear. Germline CDR1 is DFQATT and CDR2 is SNEGSKA (reference sequence). This CDR3 is built from 13 residues. Between the trimmed V and J ends, which lost 3 bases and 5 bases, there was a span of 8 bases. The CDR3, as DNA: TGCAGTGCTAGCGGCGGAAATAATTCACCCCTCCACTTT. This encodes CSASGGNNSPLHF.

This chain joins TRBV7-9 and TRBJ1-2, with 11 bases lining up with TRBD1. The CDR3 consists of 16 residues. Looked up from germline, CDR1 is SEHNR and CDR2 is FQNEAQ (reference sequence). J lost 5 bases, V lost 1 base, and 6 bases had no gene match. As DNA, the CDR3 is TGTGCCAGCAGCTTAGAGATAGGACAGGGGGCGTATGGCTACACCTTC. It codes for CASSLEIGQGAYGYTF.

The rearrangement links TRBV6-1 to TRBJ2-5; possibly TRBD1 for D (5 bases). Judging by the DNA end, TRBJ2-7 fits better; the J call may be wrong. Germline lookup yields CDR1 MNHNS and CDR2 SASEGT. This CDR3 comprises 13 residues. CDR3 DNA sequence: TGTGCCAGCAGTGGACAGCAGACCTACGAGCAGTACTTC. It encodes CASSGQQTYEQYF.

The CDR3 reads CSVEGANSYNEQYF. The CDR3 DNA reads TGCAGCGTTGAGGGGGCCAACTCCTACAATGAGCAGTACTTC. The chain uses TRBV29-1 and TRBJ2-1; D is perhaps TRBD1 (6 bases). The DNA end is more similar to TRBJ2-7, so the J call may be wrong. Germline V gene data show CDR1 as SQVTM and CDR2 as ANQGSEA. There are 14 residues in the CDR3.

The chain combines TRBV12-3 or TRBV12-4 with TRBJ1-4; the match to TRBD1 covers 9 bases. The V and J ends lost 6 bases and 2 bases, in that order; junction bases with no gene match: 13. The CDR3 has 18 residues. The CDR3 region has the DNA TGTGCCAGCAGCGACGGGACAGGGTATTACGGCACTAATGAAAAACTGTTTTTT. This sequence encodes CASSDGTGYYGTNEKLFF.

This chain connects TRBV6-5 to TRBJ1-2; D not certain. This CDR3 spans 13 amino acids. CDR1 is MNHEY and CDR2 is SVGAGI in the germline V gene. The germline V and J ends were trimmed by 6 bases and 2 bases, with 10 bases remaining between them. The CDR3 region is CASRPWENYGYTF. The CDR3 DNA reads as TGTGCCAGCAGGCCCTGGGAAAACTATGGCTACACCTTC.

The V gene is TRBV4-3, the J gene TRBJ2-2; 7 positions match TRBD1. V was clipped by 4 bases and J by 4 bases; unmatched bases: 6. The CDR3 is 15 residues long. Germline loops: CDR1 LGHNA, CDR2 YSLEER. The CDR3 DNA reads as TGCGCCAGCAGCCCTGGACAGGCGGTCACCGGGGAGCTGTTTTTT. Its translation: CASSPGQAVTGELFF.

J is TRBJ2-5 and V is TRBV7-3; TRBD2 agrees at 8 bases. The CDR3 contains 14 residues. J was trimmed by 11 bases and V by 3 bases; bases with no gene match: 11. CDR1 SGHTA and CDR2 FQGTGA come from the germline V gene. The CDR3 is CASSLGGGRPEQYF. CDR3 bases: TGTGCCAGCAGCTTGGGCGGGGGGCGTCCTGAGCAGTACTTC.

The J gene is TRBJ2-7, the V gene TRBV18; 9 bases match TRBD1. V trimming: 6 bases; J trimming: 5 bases; junction bases outside the gene matches: 2. Per the germline V gene, CDR1 is KGHSH and CDR2 is LQKENI. The CDR3 extends over 12 amino acids. The CDR3 DNA reads as TGTGCCAGCTCGCGGGACAGGGACGAGCAGTACTTC. Its translation is CASSRDRDEQYF.

The J gene is TRBJ2-5, the V gene TRBV3-1; possible D gene TRBD1, 6 bases. This CDR3 has 14 amino acids. Germline lookup yields CDR1 LGHDT and CDR2 YNNKEL (reference sequence). The V end was cut by 4 bases, the J end by 3 bases, with 12 bases between. CDR3: CASSLDRREETQYF. CDR3 nucleotide sequence: TGTGCCAGCAGCCTAGACAGGCGTGAAGAGACCCAGTACTTC.